This TCR beta chain was obtained from a study of vaccination and CD4 T cells after COVID-19. Cultured CD4+ T cell DNA was sequenced using the Oncomine TCR Beta short-read assay. TCRdb recomputed calls from the PCR reads with MiXCR, one row per CDR3 protein. Of roughly 12,000 distinct CDR3 sequences in the sample, approximately 64% were seen once. This sample's treatment: roughly nine-day PBMC culture with coronavirus spike peptide pools or control peptides (ViraFEST assay). To note about this clonotype: Its antigen is undetermined.

CDR1 and CDR2 from the germline V gene are MNHNS and SASEGT. V gave up 4 bases and J gave up 6 bases, with 16 bases separating them. The CDR3 has 14 amino acids. The TCR originated in a human donor who had recovered from COVID-19. This chain links TRBV6-1 with TRBJ2-7; D call uncertain. Sequenced here: CD4+ T cells from blood, cultured in vitro, sampled before SARS-CoV-2 vaccination. DNA for the CDR3: TGTGCCAGCAGTGTATCGGTTTCGGAAACCGAGCAGTACTTC. Translating gives CASSVSVSETEQYF.